The source of this TCR beta chain is a study of Ad26.COV2.S vaccination and SARS-CoV-2 variants. The CDR3 covers 16 residues. CDR1 is KGHDR, CDR2 SFDVKD, per germline. The germline V and J ends were trimmed by 0 bases and 2 bases, with 9 bases remaining between them. Generated by immunoSEQ multiplex PCR, the TCRdb table keeps only in-frame clones and is missing some. Of about 680,000 clones in the sample, roughly nine tenths were seen once. The treatment: 15 to 20 received Ad26.COV2.S at low or high dose, single or two shots; several received placebo; per-sample allocation not given. Samples were taken on day 63 after the first vaccine or placebo injection.

The sequence came from a person between 18 and 59 years old who received the Ad26.COV2.S COVID-19 vaccine or a placebo. The rearrangement uses TRBV24-1 and TRBJ2-2, with D possibly being TRBD2 (6 bases). The sample consisted of peripheral blood, taken in a trial of Ad26.COV2.S vaccine versus placebo. The CDR3 protein is CATSDLGGVNTGELFF. In DNA form, the CDR3 reads TGTGCCACCAGTGATTTGGGAGGGGTCAACACCGGGGAGCTGTTTTTT.